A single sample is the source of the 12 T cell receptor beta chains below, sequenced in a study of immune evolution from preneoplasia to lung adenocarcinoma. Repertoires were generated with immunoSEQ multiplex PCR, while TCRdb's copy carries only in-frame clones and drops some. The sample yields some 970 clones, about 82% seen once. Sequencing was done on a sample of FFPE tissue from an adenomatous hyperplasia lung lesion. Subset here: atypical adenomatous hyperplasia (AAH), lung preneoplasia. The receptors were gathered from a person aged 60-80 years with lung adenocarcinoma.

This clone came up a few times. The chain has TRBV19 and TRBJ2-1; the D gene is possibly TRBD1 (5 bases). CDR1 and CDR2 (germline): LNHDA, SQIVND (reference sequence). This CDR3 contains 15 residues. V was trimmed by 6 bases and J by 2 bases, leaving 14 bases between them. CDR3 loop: CASRTGWSAYNEQFF. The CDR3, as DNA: TGTGCCAGTAGAACAGGATGGAGCGCCTACAATGAGCAGTTCTTC.

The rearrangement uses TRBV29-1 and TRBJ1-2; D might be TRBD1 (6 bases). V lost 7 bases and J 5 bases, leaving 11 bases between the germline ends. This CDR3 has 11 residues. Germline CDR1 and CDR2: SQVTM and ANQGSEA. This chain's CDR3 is CSGGTQYGYTF. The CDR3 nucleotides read TGCAGCGGAGGGACACAGTATGGCTACACCTTC.

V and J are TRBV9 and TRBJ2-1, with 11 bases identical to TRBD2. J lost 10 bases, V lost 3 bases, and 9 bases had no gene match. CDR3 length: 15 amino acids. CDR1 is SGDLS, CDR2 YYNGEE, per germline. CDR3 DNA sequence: TGTGCCAGCAGCGCGACTAGCGGGACTGCACCGGAGCAGTTCTTC. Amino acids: CASSATSGTAPEQFF.

The DNA for the CDR3 is TGTGCCAGCAGACTAGGGACAGGGGTGACGCACGAGCAGTACTTC. Translation gives CASRLGTGVTHEQYF. The chain uses TRBV6-5 and TRBJ2-7; 10 bases fit TRBD1. Germline values: CDR1 MNHEY, CDR2 SVGAGI. This CDR3 is built from 15 residues. J lost 5 bases, V lost 6 bases, and 10 bases had no gene match.

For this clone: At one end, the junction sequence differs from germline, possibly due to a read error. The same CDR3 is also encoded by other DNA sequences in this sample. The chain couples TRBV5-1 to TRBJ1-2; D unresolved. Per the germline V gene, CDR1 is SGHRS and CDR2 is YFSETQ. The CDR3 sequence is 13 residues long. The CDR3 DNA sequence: TGCGCCAGCAGCTTGGCCAGCGGGGAGGGCTACACCTTT. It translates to CASSLASGEGYTF.

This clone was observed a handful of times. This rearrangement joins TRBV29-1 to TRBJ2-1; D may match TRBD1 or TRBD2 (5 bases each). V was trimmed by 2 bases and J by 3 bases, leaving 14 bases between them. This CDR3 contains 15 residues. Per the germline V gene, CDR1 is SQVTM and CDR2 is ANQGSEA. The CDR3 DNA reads TGCAGCGTTGAACCCCCGGGGCAGGACTACAATGAGCAGTTCTTC. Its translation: CSVEPPGQDYNEQFF.

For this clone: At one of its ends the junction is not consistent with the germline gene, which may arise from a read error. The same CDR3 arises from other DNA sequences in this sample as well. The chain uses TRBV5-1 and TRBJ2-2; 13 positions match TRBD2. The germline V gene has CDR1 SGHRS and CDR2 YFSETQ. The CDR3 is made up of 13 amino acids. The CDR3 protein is CASGTSGTGELFF. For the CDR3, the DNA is TGCGCCAGCGGGACTAGCGGGACCGGGGAGCTATTTTTT.

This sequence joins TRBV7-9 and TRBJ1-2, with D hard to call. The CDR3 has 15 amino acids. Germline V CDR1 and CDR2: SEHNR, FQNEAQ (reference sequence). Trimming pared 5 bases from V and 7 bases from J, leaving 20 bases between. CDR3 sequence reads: CASSPTSGLIGGYTF. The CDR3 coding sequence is TGTGCCAGCAGCCCGACAAGCGGGTTGATTGGTGGCTACACCTTC. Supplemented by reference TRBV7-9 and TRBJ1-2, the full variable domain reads DTGVSQNPRHKITKRGQNVTFRCDPISEHNRLYWYRQTLGQGPEFLTYFQNEAQLEKSRLLSDRFSAERPKGSFSTLEIQRTEQGDSAMYLCASSPTSGLIGGYTFGSGTRLTVV.

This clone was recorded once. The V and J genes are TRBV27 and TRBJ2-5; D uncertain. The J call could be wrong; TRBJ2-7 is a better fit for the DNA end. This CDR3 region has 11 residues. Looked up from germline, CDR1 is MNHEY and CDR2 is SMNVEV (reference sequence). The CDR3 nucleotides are TGTGCCAGCAGTTCCGCCTACGAGCAGTACTTC. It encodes CASSSAYEQYF.

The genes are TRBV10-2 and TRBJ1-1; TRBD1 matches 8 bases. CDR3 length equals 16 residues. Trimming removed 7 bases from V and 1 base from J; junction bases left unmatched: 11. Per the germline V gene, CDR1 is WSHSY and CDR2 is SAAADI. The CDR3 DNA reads TGCGCCAGCACAGGGCAGGGGGCGGGCGGGAACACTGAAGCTTTCTTT. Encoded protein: CASTGQGAGGNTEAFF.

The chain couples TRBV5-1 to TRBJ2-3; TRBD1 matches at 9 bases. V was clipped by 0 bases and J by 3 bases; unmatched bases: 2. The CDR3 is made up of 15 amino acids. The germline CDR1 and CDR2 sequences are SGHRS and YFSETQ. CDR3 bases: TGCGCCAGCAGCTTGGGGGACAGGGAAACAGATACGCAGTATTTT. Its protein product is CASSLGDRETDTQYF.

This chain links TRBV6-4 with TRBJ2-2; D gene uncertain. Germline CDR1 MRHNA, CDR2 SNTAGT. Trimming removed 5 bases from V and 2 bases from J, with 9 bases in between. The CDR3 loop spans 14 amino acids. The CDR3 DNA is TGTGCCAGCAGTACCGGGTCTAACACCGGGGAGCTGTTTTTT. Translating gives CASSTGSNTGELFF.